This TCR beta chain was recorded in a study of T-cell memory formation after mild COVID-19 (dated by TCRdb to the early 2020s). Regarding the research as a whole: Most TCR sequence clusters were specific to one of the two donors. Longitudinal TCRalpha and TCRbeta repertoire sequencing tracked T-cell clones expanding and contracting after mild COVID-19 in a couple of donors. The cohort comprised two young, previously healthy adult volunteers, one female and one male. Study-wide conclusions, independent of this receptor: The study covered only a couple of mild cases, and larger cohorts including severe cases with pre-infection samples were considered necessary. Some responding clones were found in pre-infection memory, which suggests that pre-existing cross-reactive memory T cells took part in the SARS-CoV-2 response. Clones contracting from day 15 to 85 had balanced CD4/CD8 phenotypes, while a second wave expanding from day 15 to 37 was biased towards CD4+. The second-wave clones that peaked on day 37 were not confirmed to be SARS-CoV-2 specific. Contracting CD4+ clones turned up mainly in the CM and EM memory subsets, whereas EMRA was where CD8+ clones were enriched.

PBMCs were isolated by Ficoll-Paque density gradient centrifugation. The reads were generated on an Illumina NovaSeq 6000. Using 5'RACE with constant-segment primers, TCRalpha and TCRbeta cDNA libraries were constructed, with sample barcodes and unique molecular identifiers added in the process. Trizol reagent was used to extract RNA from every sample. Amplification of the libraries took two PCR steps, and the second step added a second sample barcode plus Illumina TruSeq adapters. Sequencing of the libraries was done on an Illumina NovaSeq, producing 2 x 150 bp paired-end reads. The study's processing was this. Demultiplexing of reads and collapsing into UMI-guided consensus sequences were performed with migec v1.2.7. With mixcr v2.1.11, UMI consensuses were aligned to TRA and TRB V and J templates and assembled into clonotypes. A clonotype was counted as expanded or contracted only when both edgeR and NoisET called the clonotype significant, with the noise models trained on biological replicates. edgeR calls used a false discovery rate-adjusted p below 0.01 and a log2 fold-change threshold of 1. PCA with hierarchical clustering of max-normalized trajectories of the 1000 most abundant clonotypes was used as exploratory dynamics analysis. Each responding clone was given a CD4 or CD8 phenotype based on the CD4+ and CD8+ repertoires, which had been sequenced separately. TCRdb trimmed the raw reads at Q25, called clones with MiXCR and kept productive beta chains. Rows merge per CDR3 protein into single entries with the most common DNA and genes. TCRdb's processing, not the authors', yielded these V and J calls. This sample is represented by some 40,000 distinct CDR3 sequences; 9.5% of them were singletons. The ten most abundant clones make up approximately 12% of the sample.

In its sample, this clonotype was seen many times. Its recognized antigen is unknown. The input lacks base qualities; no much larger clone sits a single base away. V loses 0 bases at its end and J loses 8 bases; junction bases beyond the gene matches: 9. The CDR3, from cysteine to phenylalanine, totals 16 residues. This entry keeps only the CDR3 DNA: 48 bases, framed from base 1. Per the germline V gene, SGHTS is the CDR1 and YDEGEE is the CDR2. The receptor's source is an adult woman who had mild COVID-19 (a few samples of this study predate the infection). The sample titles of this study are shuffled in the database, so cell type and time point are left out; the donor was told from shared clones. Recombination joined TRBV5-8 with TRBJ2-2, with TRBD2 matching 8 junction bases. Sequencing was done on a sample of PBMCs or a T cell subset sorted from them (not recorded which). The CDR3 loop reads CASSLEAGDWRGELFF. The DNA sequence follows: TGTGCCAGCAGCTTGGAAGCGGGGGACTGGAGGGGGGAGCTGTTTTTT.